This TCR beta chain derives from a study of blood T cell repertoires in COVID-19. At the level of the study: T cells, B-cell-depleted T cells, or PBMCs provided the cDNA or gDNA that served as material.

CDR3 length: 16 residues. CDR1 is LNHDA, CDR2 SQIVND, per germline (reference sequence). V was cut by 8 bases and J by 1 base, with 20 bases left in between. This clone is a singleton in its sample. In the source study's methods: Estimation of nucleated cell counts relied on the amplification of reference gene primers. Only in-frame clones appear in the TCRdb table, and some are missing; sequencing was by immunoSEQ multiplex PCR. V, J and clone size were drawn from that table, and D and trimming were deduced from the DNA. The data contain approximately 100,000 clones, under 80% of them singletons. The sequenced sample was peripheral blood. The TCR originated in a man aged 70 or older with active or convalescent COVID-19. The chain employs TRBV19 and TRBJ2-5; D might be TRBD1 (6 bases). CDR3 sequence: CASAVQARGGQETQYF. In DNA, the CDR3 is TGTGCCAGTGCCGTACAGGCAAGAGGGGGCCAAGAGACCCAGTACTTC.